The next 15 T cell receptor beta chains were all read from a single sample in a study of blood T cell repertoires in COVID-19. Clones were sequenced by immunoSEQ multiplex PCR, and TCRdb holds only the in-frame ones, with some missing. The data hold about 270,000 clones, with over 75% observed a single time. Sequenced sample: peripheral blood. These receptors were obtained from a woman in her seventies with acute or convalescent COVID-19.

The chain joins TRBV11-2 to TRBJ1-5, with D perhaps matching TRBD1 (5 bases). This CDR3 is 15 amino acids long. Germline V lookup: CDR1 SGHAT, CDR2 FQNNGV. Trimming took off 1 base at V and 3 bases at J, with 10 bases between the two ends. DNA of the CDR3: TGTGCCAGCAGCTTAGGGGTCAGGGCCAATCAGCCCCAGCATTTT. As protein: CASSLGVRANQPQHF.

The chain is built from TRBV30 and TRBJ1-2; 7 nucleotides line up with TRBD1. There are 15 residues in the CDR3. Germline V gene data show CDR1 as GTSNPN and CDR2 as SVGIG (reference sequence). The V segment lost 2 bases and the J segment 8 bases; nucleotides outside the gene matches: 14. The CDR3 bases are TGTGCCTGGAGTTTAACCCTACAGGGGCCGGGGGGCTACACCTTC. Amino acids: CAWSLTLQGPGGYTF. The complete variable domain, with remaining parts taken from reference TRBV30 and TRBJ1-2, reads SQTIHQWPATLVQPVGSPLSLECTVEGTSNPNLYWYRQAAGRGLQLLFYSVGIGQISSEVPQNLSASRPQDRQFILSSKKLLLSDSGFYLCAWSLTLQGPGGYTFGSGTRLTVV.

V gene TRBV2 combines with J gene TRBJ2-3; the match to TRBD2 covers 8 bases. The J segment lost 0 bases and the V segment lost 11 bases, leaving 10 bases of the junction unmatched. This CDR3 spans 15 amino acids. The germline V gene encodes CDR1 SNHLY and CDR2 FYNNEI. The CDR3 sequence is CAGSGASFSTDTQYF. In DNA form, the CDR3 reads TGTGCCGGTAGCGGGGCTAGTTTTAGCACAGATACGCAGTATTTT.

This sequence joins TRBV5-1 and TRBJ1-4; D uncertain. The CDR3 is made up of 17 amino acids. The germline gives CDR1 SGHRS, CDR2 YFSETQ. V shed 1 base and J shed 3 bases, with 16 bases lying between them. CDR3 DNA sequence: TGCGCCAGCAGCTTGAATCCACGGGGAAGCGCTAATGAAAAACTGTTTTTT. Amino acid sequence: CASSLNPRGSANEKLFF. The variable domain in full, completed from reference TRBV5-1 and TRBJ1-4, reads KAGVTQTPRYLIKTRGQQVTLSCSPISGHRSVSWYQQTPGQGLQFLFEYFSETQRNKGNFPGRFSGRQFSNSRSEMNVSTLELGDSALYLCASSLNPRGSANEKLFFGSGTQLSVL.

This clone was recorded at least ten times. The rearrangement links TRBV11-2 to TRBJ2-7; 7 bases map to TRBD2. The V segment lost 2 bases and the J segment 6 bases; nucleotides outside the gene matches: 4. Germline CDR1 is SGHAT and CDR2 is FQNNGV. CDR3 length: 13 residues. The DNA for the CDR3 is TGTGCCAGCAGCTTATTTGGGGGGGGCGAGCAGTACTTC. It is translated as CASSLFGGGEQYF.

The CDR3 spells CASSLSAGGSTEAFF. The CDR3 DNA follows: TGTGCCAGCAGCTTATCAGCAGGAGGGAGTACTGAAGCTTTCTTT. The rearrangement links TRBV7-3 to TRBJ1-1; no clear D. This CDR3 spans 15 amino acids. The germline gives CDR1 SGHTA, CDR2 FQGTGA. V lost 2 bases and J lost 5, with 15 bases in between.

The rearrangement links TRBV19 to TRBJ2-1; D is perhaps TRBD1 (5 bases). The CDR3 has 12 residues. V lost 11 bases, J lost 9 bases, and 17 bases lay in between. Germline lookup yields CDR1 LNHDA and CDR2 SQIVND (reference sequence). For the CDR3, the DNA is TGTGCCGCTGGGCCAGGGCCGGGTGAGCAGTTCTTC. Its protein is CAAGPGPGEQFF.

The V call is TRBV5-1, the J call TRBJ2-2; 7 positions match TRBD2. CDR3 length equals 15 residues. Germline V gene sequence: CDR1 SGHRS, CDR2 YFSETQ. The junction had 4 bases not matched to a gene; V was cut back by 1 base and J by 4 bases. The CDR3 loop reads CASSLSGGPTGELFF. CDR3 in DNA: TGCGCCAGCAGCTTGTCGGGGGGACCCACCGGGGAGCTGTTTTTT.

The count of this clone is one. This rearrangement joins TRBV25-1 to TRBJ2-7; TRBD2 is a possible D gene (6 bases). Germline V gene lookup returns CDR1 MGHDK and CDR2 SYGVNS. V lost 4 bases and J 2 bases, leaving 6 bases between the germline ends. This CDR3 is built from 12 residues. CDR3 DNA: TGTGCCAGCAGTGGGGGGGCCTACGAGCAGTACTTC. This translates into CASSGGAYEQYF.

With respect to this clone: Within the sample, other DNA sequences also encode this same CDR3. This chain uses TRBV20-1 with TRBJ1-1; tentatively, D is TRBD1 (5 bases). The CDR3 covers 10 residues. Germline CDR1 reads DFQATT; CDR2 reads SNEGSKA (reference sequence). The germline V and J ends were trimmed by 5 bases and 5 bases, with 6 bases remaining between them. The CDR3 nucleotides are TGCAGTGCTCGGGGGACTGAAGCTTTCTTT. Translation gives CSARGTEAFF.

The V call is TRBV11-3, the J call TRBJ2-1, with TRBD2 matching over 7 bases. CDR1 and CDR2 from the germline V gene are SGHNT and YENEEA. This CDR3 has 14 residues. With V trimmed by 1 base and J by 6 bases, 3 bases remained unmatched. The CDR3 spells CASSLGGLVNEQFF. DNA of the CDR3: TGTGCCAGCAGCTTAGGTGGACTAGTCAATGAGCAGTTCTTC.

The chain combines TRBV3-1 (or the pseudogene TRBV3-2) with TRBJ2-7; 8 bases match TRBD2. In germline, CDR1 is LGHDT, CDR2 YNNKEL (reference sequence). The CDR3 runs to 14 residues. After removal of 4 bases from V and 2 bases from J, the junction contained 4 bases not matched to a gene. The CDR3 coding sequence is TGTGCCAGCAGCCCCTACGGGGGGGCCTACGAGCAGTACTTC. This gives the protein CASSPYGGAYEQYF.

The chain is built from TRBV15 and TRBJ2-5, with D possibly matching TRBD2 (7 bases). Deletions cut 4 bases from V and 5 bases from J, with 17 bases between. Germline-derived CDR1 and CDR2 are LNHNV and YYDKDF (reference sequence). CDR3 size: 15 residues. The CDR3 nucleotides read TGTGCCACCAGCACATTAGGGGGGGGCAGGGAGACCCAGTACTTC. Translation: CATSTLGGGRETQYF. Complete variable domain (other parts from reference TRBV15 and TRBJ2-5): DAMVIQNPRYQVTQFGKPVTLSCSQTLNHNVMYWYQQKSSQAPKLLFHYYDKDFNNEADTPDNFQSRRPNTSFCFLDIRSPGLGDTAMYLCATSTLGGGRETQYFGPGTRLLVL.

The chain has TRBV24-1 and TRBJ2-3, with D perhaps matching TRBD2 (5 bases). Per germline, CDR1 KGHDR and CDR2 SFDVKD. Trimming pared 5 bases from V and 2 bases from J, leaving 16 bases between. The CDR3 has 16 residues. In DNA, the CDR3 is TGTGCCACCAGTGGGGGTAACGGGATTTCCACAGATACGCAGTATTTT. Protein product: CATSGGNGISTDTQYF.

The V gene is TRBV15, the J gene TRBJ2-7; D uncertain. The V gene lost 0 bases and the J gene lost 3 bases, with 12 bases spanning the gap. The CDR3 length is 15 residues. Germline CDR1 reads LNHNV; CDR2 reads YYDKDF (reference sequence). The CDR3: CATSRDPGLGYEQYF. CDR3 coding DNA: TGTGCCACCAGCAGAGACCCAGGTCTGGGCTACGAGCAGTACTTC.